Listed here are 22 T cell receptor beta chains from one sample, sequenced in a study of control samples from healthy donors and cancer patients. Assay: immunoSEQ multiplex PCR; the TCRdb copy retains only in-frame clones and omits some. The sample has 75,000 or so clones; about 92% are singletons. Sequenced: PBMCs. Every receptor here comes from a man in his 60s with colorectal cancer.

The V gene is TRBV4-3, the J gene TRBJ1-3, with 9 bases aligning to TRBD1. The length of the CDR3 is 18 residues. Trimming removed 0 bases from V and 6 bases from J; junction bases left unmatched: 12. The V gene's germline CDR1 is LGHNA and CDR2 YSLEER. The CDR3 loop reads CASSQDLGTGYPLNTIYF. DNA for the CDR3: TGCGCCAGCAGCCAAGATCTGGGGACAGGGTATCCTCTAAACACCATATATTTT.

The chain has TRBV28 and TRBJ1-1; 11 nucleotides align to TRBD1. There are 15 residues in the CDR3. Trimming cost V 6 bases and J 7 bases; bases outside gene matches: 10. Germline V CDR1 and CDR2: MDHEN, SYDVKM. The CDR3 loop reads CASSAGTGGRSEAFF. DNA for the CDR3: TGTGCCAGCAGCGCCGGGACAGGGGGGCGTAGTGAAGCTTTCTTT.

The CDR3 DNA reads TGTGCCTGGAGCGGTTTCTTGGATTCACCCCTCCACTTT. Translated: CAWSGFLDSPLHF. The chain uses TRBV30 and TRBJ1-6, with unresolved D. Germline V CDR1 and CDR2: GTSNPN, SVGIG (reference sequence). Trimming cost V 3 bases and J 8 bases, with 11 bases left between them. The CDR3 has 13 amino acids.

V is TRBV7-9 and J is TRBJ1-3; possible D gene TRBD1, 5 bases. CDR1 and CDR2 from the germline V gene are SEHNR and FQNEAQ (reference sequence). V dropped 6 bases and J dropped 0 bases, with 12 bases sitting between them. CDR3 size: 15 residues. The CDR3 DNA sequence: TGTGCCAGCAGGGGGGACGGGGGCTCTGGAAACACCATATATTTT. This gives the protein CASRGDGGSGNTIYF.

The chain employs TRBV6-5 and TRBJ2-5; perhaps D is TRBD1 or TRBD2 (5 bases each). This CDR3 comprises 11 residues. Germline V gene lookup returns CDR1 MNHEY and CDR2 SVGAGI. V dropped 8 bases and J dropped 2 bases, with 6 bases sitting between them. CDR3 sequence reads: CASGGQETQYF. DNA for the CDR3: TGTGCCAGCGGGGGACAAGAGACCCAGTACTTC.

The chain recombines TRBV27 with TRBJ1-3, with D maybe TRBD1 (6 bases). Germline V lookup: CDR1 MNHEY, CDR2 SMNVEV (reference sequence). V was trimmed by 7 bases and J by 0 bases, leaving 13 bases between them. CDR3 length equals 15 residues. CDR3: CASKTGPSSGNTIYF. CDR3 coding DNA: TGTGCCAGCAAGACAGGCCCTAGCTCTGGAAACACCATATATTTT.

The chain joins TRBV2 to TRBJ2-3; 7 bases fit TRBD2. The CDR3 has 14 residues. CDR1 is SNHLY, CDR2 FYNNEI, per germline. The ends lost 8 bases at V and 6 bases at J; junction bases unmatched: 11. Written as DNA, the CDR3 is TGTGCCAGCGGGGGGGACTACCTTCAGGATACGCAGTATTTT. Protein: CASGGDYLQDTQYF.

This chain uses TRBV18 with TRBJ1-3, with D hard to call. This CDR3 has 16 residues. CDR1 is KGHSH, CDR2 LQKENI, per germline. V lost 3 bases to trimming and J lost 4 bases, with 16 bases between them. The CDR3 is CASSPPQWSSGNTIYF. The CDR3 bases are TGTGCCAGCTCACCCCCCCAATGGAGTTCGGGAAACACCATATATTTT.

V and J are TRBV30 and TRBJ1-5, with 8 bases that match TRBD1. J lost 1 base, V lost 1 base, and 12 bases had no gene match. This CDR3 is 18 amino acids long. Germline V lookup: CDR1 GTSNPN, CDR2 SVGIG (reference sequence). DNA for the CDR3: TGTGCCTGGAGTGCCGACGTATTCCGACAGGGGAGCAATCAGCCCCAGCATTTT. Translating gives CAWSADVFRQGSNQPQHF.

This clone was detected only once. This chain links TRBV27 with TRBJ2-7; D is possibly TRBD1 or TRBD2 (5 bases each). Germline CDR1 and CDR2: MNHEY and SMNVEV (reference sequence). Trimming removed 3 bases at V and 2 bases at J, with 11 bases between. This CDR3 has 14 amino acids. The DNA for the CDR3 is TGTGCCAGCAGTTTGTGGGACGGTCCCTACGAGCAGTACTTC. It codes for CASSLWDGPYEQYF.

J is TRBJ2-7 and V is TRBV10-2; 7 positions agree with TRBD1. The CDR3 runs to 12 residues. Germline lookup yields CDR1 WSHSY and CDR2 SAAADI. The V gene end was trimmed by 6 bases and the J gene end by 5 bases; junction bases not matched to a gene: 4. The CDR3 is CASSRDRDEQYF. The CDR3 DNA sequence: TGCGCCAGCAGCCGGGACAGAGACGAGCAGTACTTC.

This chain joins TRBV9 and TRBJ2-1, with D unclear. V lost 1 base to trimming and J lost 6 bases, with 8 bases between them. There are 13 residues in the CDR3. Germline CDR1 is SGDLS and CDR2 is YYNGEE. CDR3 protein: CASSVSPTNEQFF. The CDR3 DNA reads TGTGCCAGCAGCGTATCCCCCACCAATGAGCAGTTCTTC. The whole variable domain, filled in from reference TRBV9 and TRBJ2-1, reads DSGVTQTPKHLITATGQRVTLRCSPRSGDLSVYWYQQSLDQGLQFLIQYYNGEERAKGNILERFSAQQFPDLHSELNLSSLELGDSALYFCASSVSPTNEQFFGPGTRLTVL.

V and J are TRBV5-1 and TRBJ2-1; the match to TRBD2 covers 8 bases. Per germline, CDR1 SGHRS and CDR2 YFSETQ. The V gene end was trimmed by 0 bases and the J gene end by 1 base; junction bases not matched to a gene: 12. CDR3 length: 19 residues. CDR3 region: CASSLDLLAGGLSYNEQFF. For the CDR3, the DNA is TGCGCCAGCAGCTTGGATTTGTTGGCGGGGGGATTATCCTACAATGAGCAGTTCTTC. The full variable domain, completed using reference TRBV5-1 and TRBJ2-1, is KAGVTQTPRYLIKTRGQQVTLSCSPISGHRSVSWYQQTPGQGLQFLFEYFSETQRNKGNFPGRFSGRQFSNSRSEMNVSTLELGDSALYLCASSLDLLAGGLSYNEQFFGPGTRLTVL.

The chain combines TRBV14 with TRBJ2-2; no definite D call. From germline, CDR1 is SGHDN and CDR2 FVKESK. With 3 bases removed from V and 2 bases from J, the gap between germline ends came to 7 bases. The CDR3 is made up of 14 amino acids. CDR3 residues: CASSQAYNTGELFF. Here the CDR3 DNA reads TGTGCCAGCAGCCAGGCATATAACACCGGGGAGCTGTTTTTT.

The gene calls are TRBV7-2 and TRBJ1-2; TRBD1 aligns across 8 bases. V was clipped by 4 bases and J by 3 bases; unmatched bases: 7. Germline V gene sequence: CDR1 SGHTA, CDR2 FQGNSA. CDR3 length: 15 amino acids. CDR3 residues: CASSSPDRAHYGYTF. CDR3 coding DNA: TGTGCCAGCAGCTCGCCGGACAGGGCCCACTATGGCTACACCTTC.

The gene calls are TRBV9 and TRBJ1-5; tentative D call: TRBD1 (5 bases). The CDR3 has 14 amino acids. Germline CDR1 is SGDLS and CDR2 is YYNGEE. V lost 3 bases, J lost 2 bases, and 9 bases lay in between. The CDR3 reads CASSAGVGNQPQHF. CDR3 coding DNA: TGTGCCAGCAGCGCGGGGGTTGGCAATCAGCCCCAGCATTTT. The full variable domain, its missing parts supplied by reference TRBV9 and TRBJ1-5, is DSGVTQTPKHLITATGQRVTLRCSPRSGDLSVYWYQQSLDQGLQFLIQYYNGEERAKGNILERFSAQQFPDLHSELNLSSLELGDSALYFCASSAGVGNQPQHFGDGTRLSIL.

This clone was seen just once. The J gene is TRBJ2-7, the V gene TRBV15, with 8 nucleotides matching TRBD1. The CDR3 is 16 amino acids. V was clipped by 3 bases and J by 2 bases; unmatched bases: 9. Germline V lookup: CDR1 LNHNV, CDR2 YYDKDF (reference sequence). The CDR3 loop reads CATSRQWTGIPYEQYF. As DNA, the CDR3 is TGTGCCACCAGCAGGCAGTGGACAGGGATCCCCTACGAGCAGTACTTC.

This chain uses TRBV30 with TRBJ1-4; D not certain. The germline V gene has CDR1 GTSNPN and CDR2 SVGIG (reference sequence). Trimming left V 0 bases short and J 8 bases short, with 10 bases between. This CDR3 region has 13 residues. CDR3 DNA sequence: TGTGCCTGGAGTGTGGCTAGAGGGGAAAAACTGTTTTTT. This encodes CAWSVARGEKLFF.

V is TRBV18 and J is TRBJ2-3; TRBD2 is a possible D gene (6 bases). V lost 6 bases, J lost 1 base, and 20 bases lay in between. The CDR3 totals 17 residues. Germline-derived CDR1 and CDR2 are KGHSH and LQKENI. The CDR3 DNA reads TGTGCCAGCTCCCACCTGGGCGGGGAGTGGGGCACAGATACGCAGTATTTT. It specifies CASSHLGGEWGTDTQYF.

V and J are TRBV7-3 and TRBJ2-2; TRBD1 might be the D (6 bases). V lost 0 bases and J 8 bases, leaving 13 bases between the germline ends. The CDR3 consists of 15 residues. Per the germline V gene, CDR1 is SGHTA and CDR2 is FQGTGA. CDR3 in amino acids: CASSLTAQGIGELFF. CDR3 in DNA: TGTGCCAGCAGCTTAACGGCACAGGGAATTGGGGAGCTGTTTTTT.

The genes are TRBV6-6 and TRBJ2-1, with 11 bases matching TRBD2. The CDR3 sequence is 16 residues long. With V trimmed by 5 bases and J by 1 base, 4 bases remained unmatched. The V gene's germline CDR1 is MNHNY and CDR2 SVGAGI (reference sequence). CDR3 protein: CASSPRTSGSYNEQFF. CDR3 sequence (DNA): TGTGCCAGCAGTCCCAGGACTAGCGGGTCCTACAATGAGCAGTTCTTC.

As to this clone: Additional DNA sequences in this sample encode the identical CDR3. This chain joins TRBV4-2 and TRBJ2-4; D perhaps matches TRBD1 (5 bases). CDR1 and CDR2 (germline): LGHNA, YNFKEQ. CDR3 length: 16 amino acids. The V end lost 0 bases, the J end lost 7 bases, and 16 bases lay between the germline ends. In DNA form, the CDR3 reads TGTGCCAGCAGCCAAGATATCGGCAGGGAAGCGAACATTCAGTACTTC. Translating it yields CASSQDIGREANIQYF.